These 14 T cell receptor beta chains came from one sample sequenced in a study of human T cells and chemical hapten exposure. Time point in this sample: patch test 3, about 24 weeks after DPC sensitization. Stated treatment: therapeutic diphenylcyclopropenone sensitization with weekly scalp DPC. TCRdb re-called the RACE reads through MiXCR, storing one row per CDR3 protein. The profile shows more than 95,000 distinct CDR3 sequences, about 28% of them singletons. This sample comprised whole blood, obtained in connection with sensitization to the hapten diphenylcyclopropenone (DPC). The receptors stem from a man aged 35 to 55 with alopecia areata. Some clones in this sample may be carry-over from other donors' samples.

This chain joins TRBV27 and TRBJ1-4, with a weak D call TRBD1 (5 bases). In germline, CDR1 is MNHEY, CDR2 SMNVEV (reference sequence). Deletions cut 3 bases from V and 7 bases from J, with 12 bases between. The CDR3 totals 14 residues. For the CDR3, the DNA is TGTGCCAGCAGTTTTCAGCAGGGCGGTGAAAAACTGTTTTTT. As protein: CASSFQQGGEKLFF.

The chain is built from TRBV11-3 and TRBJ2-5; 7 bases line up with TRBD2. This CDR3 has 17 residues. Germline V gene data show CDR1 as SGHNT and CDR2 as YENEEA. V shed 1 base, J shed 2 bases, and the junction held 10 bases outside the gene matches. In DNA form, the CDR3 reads TGTGCCAGCAGCTTAGGGGGACCTAGCGGCCGGCAAGAGACCCAGTACTTC. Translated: CASSLGGPSGRQETQYF.

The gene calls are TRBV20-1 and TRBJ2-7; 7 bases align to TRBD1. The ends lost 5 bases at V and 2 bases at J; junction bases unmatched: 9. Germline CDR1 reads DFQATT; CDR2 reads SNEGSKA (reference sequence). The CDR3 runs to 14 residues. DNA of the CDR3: TGCAGTGCTGAAGATGGGACAGCCGCCTACGAGCAGTACTTC. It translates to CSAEDGTAAYEQYF.

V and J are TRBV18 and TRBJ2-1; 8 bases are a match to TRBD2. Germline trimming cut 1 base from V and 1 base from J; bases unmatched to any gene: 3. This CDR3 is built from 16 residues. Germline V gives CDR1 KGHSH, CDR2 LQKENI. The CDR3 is CASSPRERESYNEQFF. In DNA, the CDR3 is TGTGCCAGCTCACCACGTGAGCGGGAGTCCTACAATGAGCAGTTCTTC.

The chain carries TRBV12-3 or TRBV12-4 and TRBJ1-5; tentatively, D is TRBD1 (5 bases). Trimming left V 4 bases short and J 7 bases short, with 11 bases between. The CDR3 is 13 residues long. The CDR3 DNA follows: TGTGCCAGCAGTTGGGGACCCGGACAGCCCCAGCATTTT. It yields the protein CASSWGPGQPQHF.

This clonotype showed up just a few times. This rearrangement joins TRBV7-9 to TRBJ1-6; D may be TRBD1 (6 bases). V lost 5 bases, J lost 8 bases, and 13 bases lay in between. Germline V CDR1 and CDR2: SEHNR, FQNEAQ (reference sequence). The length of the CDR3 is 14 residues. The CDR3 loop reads CASSAGTSHSPLHF. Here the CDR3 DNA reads TGTGCCAGCAGCGCAGGGACAAGCCATTCACCCCTCCACTTT.

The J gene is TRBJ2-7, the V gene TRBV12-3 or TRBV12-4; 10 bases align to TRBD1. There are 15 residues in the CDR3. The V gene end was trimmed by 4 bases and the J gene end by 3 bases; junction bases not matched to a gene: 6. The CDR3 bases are TGTGCCAGCAGTTCTGACGGGACAGGGGACTACGAGCAGTACTTC. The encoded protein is CASSSDGTGDYEQYF.

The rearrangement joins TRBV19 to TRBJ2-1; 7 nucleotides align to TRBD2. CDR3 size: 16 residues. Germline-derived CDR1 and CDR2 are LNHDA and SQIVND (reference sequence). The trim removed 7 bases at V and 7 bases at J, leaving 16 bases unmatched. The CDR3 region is CASTGIGAGEWNEQFF. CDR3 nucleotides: TGTGCCAGTACTGGTATAGGTGCGGGAGAGTGGAATGAGCAGTTCTTC.

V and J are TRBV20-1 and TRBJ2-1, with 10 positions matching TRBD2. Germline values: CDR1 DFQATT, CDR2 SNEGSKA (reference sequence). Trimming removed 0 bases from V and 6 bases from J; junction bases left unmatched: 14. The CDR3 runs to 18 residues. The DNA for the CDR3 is TGCAGTGCTAGAGATCCTGGAGGAAGCGGGAGGGCCGTCAATGAGCAGTTCTTC. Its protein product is CSARDPGGSGRAVNEQFF.

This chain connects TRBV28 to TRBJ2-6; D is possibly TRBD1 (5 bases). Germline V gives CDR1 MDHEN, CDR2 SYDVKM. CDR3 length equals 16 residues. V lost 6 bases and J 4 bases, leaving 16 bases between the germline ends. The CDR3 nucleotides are TGTGCCAGCAGCCCCCACCAGGGTACCGGGGCCAACGTCCTGACTTTC. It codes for CASSPHQGTGANVLTF.

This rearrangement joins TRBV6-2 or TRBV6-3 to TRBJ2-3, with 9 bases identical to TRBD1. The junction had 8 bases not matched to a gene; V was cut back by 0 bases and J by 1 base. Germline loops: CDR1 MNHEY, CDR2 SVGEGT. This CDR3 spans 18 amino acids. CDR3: CASSYSRTGTGRTDTQYF. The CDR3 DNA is TGTGCCAGCAGTTACTCGAGGACCGGGACAGGGCGCACAGATACGCAGTATTTT.

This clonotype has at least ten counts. The CDR3 DNA reads TGCAGTGCTAGAAACCTGGGACTAGCGGCCCTTTTGAGCTCCTACAATGAGCAGTTCTTC. Translated: CSARNLGLAALLSSYNEQFF. The V and J genes are TRBV20-1 and TRBJ2-1, with 11 bases fitting TRBD2. CDR1 DFQATT and CDR2 SNEGSKA come from the germline V gene (reference sequence). The CDR3 loop spans 20 amino acids. After removal of 2 bases from V and 0 bases from J, the junction contained 15 bases not matched to a gene.

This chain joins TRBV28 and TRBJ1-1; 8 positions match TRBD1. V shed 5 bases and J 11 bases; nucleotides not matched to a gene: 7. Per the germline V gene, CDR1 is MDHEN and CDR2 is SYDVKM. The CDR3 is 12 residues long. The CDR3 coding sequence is TGTGCCAGCAGTCAATGGACAGGGTATGCTTTCTTT. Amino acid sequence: CASSQWTGYAFF.

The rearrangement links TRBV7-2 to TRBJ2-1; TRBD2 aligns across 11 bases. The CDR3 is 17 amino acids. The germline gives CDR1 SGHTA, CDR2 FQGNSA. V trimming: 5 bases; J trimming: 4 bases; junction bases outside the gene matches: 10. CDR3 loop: CASSTRSTSGKYNEQFF. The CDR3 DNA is TGTGCCAGCAGCACCCGCTCGACTAGCGGGAAGTACAATGAGCAGTTCTTC.